Below are 9 T cell receptor beta chains sequenced from a single sample in a study of blood T cell repertoires in COVID-19. Measured with immunoSEQ multiplex PCR; TCRdb has only the in-frame clones, and not every one. The repertoire holds about 220,000 clones, about 91% seen once, with approximately 2.3% in the top ten. Sequenced input: PBMCs or T cells enriched from blood (not recorded which). Source of these receptors: a woman between 40 and 55 years old with acute COVID-19.

This clone was recorded once. One end of the junction does not line up with germline, which may come from a read error. Within the sample, other DNA sequences also encode this same CDR3. The chain carries TRBV7-2 and TRBJ2-5; TRBD2 aligns across 12 bases. CDR1 is SGHTA, CDR2 FQGNSA, per germline. The CDR3 is made up of 14 amino acids. CDR3: CASSLAGGRETQYF. As DNA, the CDR3 is TGTGCCAGCAGCCTAGCGGGGGGGCGGGAGACCCAGTACTTC.

The chain carries TRBV3-1 (or the pseudogene TRBV3-2) and TRBJ2-3; the D gene is possibly TRBD1 (6 bases). The CDR3 has 16 amino acids. Deletions cut 1 base from V and 4 bases from J, with 15 bases between. Germline values: CDR1 LGHDT, CDR2 YNNKEL (reference sequence). The CDR3 here is CASSQGRPTGPDTQYF. The CDR3 DNA reads TGTGCCAGCAGCCAAGGACGGCCTACAGGGCCAGATACGCAGTATTTT.

The V call is TRBV11-2, the J call TRBJ2-2; TRBD1 agrees at 8 bases. The CDR3 contains 17 residues. J was trimmed by 3 bases and V by 0 bases; bases with no gene match: 6. Germline loops: CDR1 SGHAT, CDR2 FQNNGV. CDR3: CASSLDRQGAHTGELFF. The CDR3 nucleotides read TGTGCCAGCAGCTTAGATCGTCAGGGGGCGCACACCGGGGAGCTGTTTTTT.

The chain has TRBV4-3 and TRBJ2-4; the D gene is possibly TRBD2 (6 bases). This CDR3 contains 15 residues. Trimming took off 5 bases at V and 1 base at J, with 12 bases between the two ends. Germline CDR1 LGHNA, CDR2 YSLEER. As DNA, the CDR3 is TGCGCCAGCAGCGGGGGACTGGGGGCCAAAAACATTCAGTACTTC. Translation gives CASSGGLGAKNIQYF.

The V and J genes are TRBV7-9 and TRBJ1-6, with a tentative D call TRBD1 (6 bases). The CDR3 extends over 17 amino acids. Trimming removed 4 bases from V and 5 bases from J, with 18 bases in between. Germline V CDR1 and CDR2: SEHNR, FQNEAQ (reference sequence). For the CDR3, the DNA is TGTGCCAGCAGCTCCCCCCCTGCAGGGGCGCATAATTCACCCCTCCACTTT. Translated: CASSSPPAGAHNSPLHF. Drawing the rest from reference TRBV7-9 and TRBJ1-6, the complete variable domain is DTGVSQNPRHKITKRGQNVTFRCDPISEHNRLYWYRQTLGQGPEFLTYFQNEAQLEKSRLLSDRFSAERPKGSFSTLEIQRTEQGDSAMYLCASSSPPAGAHNSPLHFGNGTRLTVT.

The chain combines TRBV24-1 with TRBJ1-2; D uncertain. The germline CDR1 and CDR2 sequences are KGHDR and SFDVKD. The CDR3 spans 11 residues. V lost 4 bases to trimming and J lost 8 bases, with 7 bases between them. The CDR3 DNA sequence: TGTGCCACCAGTGACCGGGTGGGCTACACCTTC. It yields the protein CATSDRVGYTF.

The chain links TRBV7-2 to TRBJ2-3, with unresolved D. Germline CDR1 and CDR2: SGHTA and FQGNSA. Deletions cut 3 bases from V and 2 bases from J, with 6 bases between. CDR3 length: 13 amino acids. CDR3: CASSFTLTDTQYF. CDR3 in DNA: TGTGCCAGCAGCTTTACTCTCACAGATACGCAGTATTTT.

The CDR3 sequence is CATQEGRFNEQYF. The CDR3 coding sequence is TGTGCCACCCAGGAGGGCAGATTCAACGAGCAGTACTTC. This chain uses TRBV19 with TRBJ2-7, with D possibly being TRBD2 (6 bases). The germline V gene encodes CDR1 LNHDA and CDR2 SQIVND (reference sequence). The V end was cut by 10 bases, the J end by 5 bases, with 18 bases between. This CDR3 has 13 residues.

The chain carries TRBV10-2 and TRBJ1-2; no reliable D call. The ends were cut back, 5 bases at V and 0 bases at J, with 16 bases in the middle. Per germline, CDR1 WSHSY and CDR2 SAAADI. CDR3 length: 16 residues. The CDR3: CASSRNRNFANYGYTF. The CDR3 DNA is TGCGCCAGCAGTAGGAACAGAAACTTCGCTAACTATGGCTACACCTTC.